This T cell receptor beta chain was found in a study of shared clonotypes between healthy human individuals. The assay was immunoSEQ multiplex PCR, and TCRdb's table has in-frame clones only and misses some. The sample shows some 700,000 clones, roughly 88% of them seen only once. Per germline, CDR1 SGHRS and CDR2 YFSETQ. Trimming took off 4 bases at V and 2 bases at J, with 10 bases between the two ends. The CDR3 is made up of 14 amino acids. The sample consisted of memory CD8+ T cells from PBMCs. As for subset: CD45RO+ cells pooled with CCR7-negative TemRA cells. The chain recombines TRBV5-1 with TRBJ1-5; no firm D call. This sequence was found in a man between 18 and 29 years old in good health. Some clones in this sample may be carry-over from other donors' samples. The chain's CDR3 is CASSPDGGNQPQHF. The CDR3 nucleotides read TGCGCCAGCAGCCCGGATGGGGGCAATCAGCCCCAGCATTTT.